The 7 T cell receptor beta chains reported below all come from one sample, sequenced in a study of T cells in Graves' hyperthyroidism and ophthalmopathy. RNA transcripts served as the template for amplifying TCR beta CDR3 regions. Initially, a first-round RT-PCR of the TCR CDR3 employed the HTBI primer set. Each CDR3 protein is one row after TCRdb ran MiXCR on the multiplex PCR reads. The data hold approximately 400,000 distinct CDR3 sequences, with approximately 17% observed a single time. Sequenced material: blood. Source of these receptors: a man aged 18 to 30 with Graves' ophthalmopathy.

V and J are TRBV20-1 and TRBJ1-5, with D maybe TRBD1 (5 bases). The CDR3 loop spans 15 amino acids. V was cut by 0 bases and J by 7 bases, with 16 bases left in between. Germline-derived CDR1 and CDR2 are DFQATT and SNEGSKA (reference sequence). CDR3 nucleotide sequence: TGCAGTGCTAGAGATAGGATTGGGGGAGGACAGCCCCAGCATTTT. Protein product: CSARDRIGGGQPQHF.

This clonotype has a handful of counts. The chain joins TRBV2 to TRBJ1-2, with TRBD1 identical over 8 bases. CDR3 length: 18 amino acids. V lost 5 bases and J lost 4; bases outside the gene matches: 18. CDR1 and CDR2 (germline): SNHLY, FYNNEI. CDR3 bases: TGTGCCAGCAGTACAGGACAGGGTTGGGGCGGGGGTAGCTATGGCTACACCTTC. Protein product: CASSTGQGWGGGSYGYTF.

The V call is TRBV9, the J call TRBJ2-2, with TRBD2 matching over 13 bases. The CDR3 extends over 17 amino acids. Germline loops: CDR1 SGDLS, CDR2 YYNGEE. V shed 4 bases, J shed 5 bases, and the junction held 8 bases outside the gene matches. CDR3 nucleotides: TGTGCCAGCAGCCCCCGACTAGCGGGGGGAAAAACCGGGGAGCTGTTTTTT. It encodes CASSPRLAGGKTGELFF.

This clonotype was observed at least ten times. The CDR3 DNA reads TGCAGCGTTGAGCAGGTTGGAGCTTTCTTT. It encodes CSVEQVGAFF. The chain couples TRBV29-1 to TRBJ1-1; D is undetermined. Deletions cut 3 bases from V and 10 bases from J, with 9 bases between. This CDR3 region has 10 residues. Germline CDR1 is SQVTM and CDR2 is ANQGSEA.

The sample holds many counts of this clonotype. The chain joins TRBV11-3 to TRBJ2-1, with D possibly TRBD1 on 5 matching bases. The germline CDR1 and CDR2 sequences are SGHNT and YENEEA. V was shortened by 2 bases and J by 8 bases, with 7 bases between the two germline ends. CDR3 size: 12 residues. DNA for the CDR3: TGTGCCAGCAGCTTATGGGGCCATGAGCAGTTCTTC. This encodes CASSLWGHEQFF. Supplemented by reference TRBV11-3 and TRBJ2-1, the full variable domain reads EAGVVQSPRYKIIEKKQPVAFWCNPISGHNTLYWYLQNLGQGPELLIRYENEEAVDDSQLPKDRFSAERLKGVDSTLKIQPAELGDSAVYLCASSLWGHEQFFGPGTRLTVL.

The V and J genes are TRBV19 and TRBJ1-1; 9 nucleotides line up with TRBD1. In germline, CDR1 is LNHDA, CDR2 SQIVND (reference sequence). Unmatched junction bases numbered 8, after V lost 0 bases and J lost 0 bases. The CDR3 length is 18 residues. The CDR3 protein is CASSIDRTGAGMNTEAFF. CDR3 sequence (DNA): TGTGCCAGTAGTATAGACCGGACAGGGGCCGGCATGAACACTGAAGCTTTCTTT.

CDR3 protein: CASSEAGRADYGYTF. The CDR3 bases are TGTGCCAGCAGTGAAGCGGGCAGGGCGGACTATGGCTACACCTTC. This chain links TRBV2 with TRBJ1-2; a possible D gene is TRBD1 (5 bases). From germline, CDR1 is SNHLY and CDR2 FYNNEI. CDR3 length: 15 amino acids. Trimming left V 0 bases short and J 3 bases short, with 11 bases between.